This record covers a single T cell receptor (beta chain). The antigen it binds to is not known. This specimen comes from a study of cytomegalovirus exposure and HLA in healthy donors (dated by TCRdb to 2017 to 2019). Looking at the study overall: An earlier analysis of roughly 570 of the donors reported roughly 300 Gb of sequence data and 117 million unique TCR beta sequences obtained from some 170 million T cells. An early release covering 550 to 700 HLA-typed donors comprised around 300 gigabases of sequencing data and approximately 80 million unique TCR sequences. Of the roughly 400 genotyped donors, approximately 83% fell in the genetic ancestry cluster associated with self-reported Caucasian donors. The study aimed to test whether cataloging public T cell receptors could reveal signatures of past pathogen exposure. The study profiled the T cell repertoires of more than 500 subjects by immunosequencing and related them to cytomegalovirus serostatus. In addition to the first cohort of 650 to 800 subjects, a separate validation cohort of under 150 different subjects was used. High-throughput TCR immunosequencing, statistical association of individual TCRs with disease status, and machine learning were combined to predict cytomegalovirus infection status. In a later analysis, previously published TCR beta repertoires from 670 or so donors were re-analyzed and high-resolution HLA genotyping was added so that TCR occurrence patterns could be studied. Rather than drawing on any new phenotypic data, the later analysis identified candidate immune exposures from TCR beta sequences and the way those sequences occurred across donors. An earlier analysis of nearly 600 of the donors applied high-throughput TCR beta sequencing to assess whether each TCR beta V gene segment acted as functional or pseudogenic. Donor age, sex, ethnicity and CMV serostatus were collected together with the repertoire data. A later genetic analysis took genome-wide SNP genotypes for about 65% of the 666 donors and used that subset as a discovery cohort. All discovery cohort repertoires had been generated on a single sequencing platform. HLA typing covered class I and class II loci at four-digit resolution. The number of donors typed differed by locus, with 629-630 for A, B, C, DRB1 and DQB1, 522 for DQA1, 600 to 610 for DPA1, and under 490 for DPB1. Four to six DR-DQ haplotypes were handled as single units for association and clustering because linkage in the cohort was strong. Among about 370 genotyped donors of the cohort, an average of about 240,000 unique TCR beta nucleotide sequences was sequenced per donor, of which approximately 19% were non-productive. Study-level results and caveats: In a later genetic analysis, fewer N-insertions in productive TCRs were reported among donors in an Asian-associated ancestry cluster than the approximately 670-donor mean. The classifier was reported to diagnose cytomegalovirus status with high specificity and sensitivity in both the original cohort and the validation cohort. This cohort had only TCR beta chains sequenced, and the lack of alpha or paired-chain data limited which features could be detected. Strong co-occurrence of HLA alleles, especially DR and DQ, made assigning TCR associations to individual alleles difficult. While some public TCRs were present in many individuals, most TCR sequences turned up only very rarely across donors. Some IMGT-functional V segments, including TRBV6-2 and TRBV6-3, could not be distinguished by the 87-base-pair reads and were therefore excluded. A further reported finding was that TCR beta sequences accurately predicted the HLA-A and HLA-B alleles for most subjects in the first cohort. The sequencing pipeline was judged likely to have produced a cluster of highly shared sequence variants as a technical artifact. According to the authors, the approach could potentially be generalized to other disease states and immunological phenotypes. Immune exposure information for the cohort was limited to CMV serostatus. A few of the identified cytomegalovirus-associated TCR beta chains were confirmed in vitro to be specific for cytomegalovirus antigens. In a later analysis, HLA-associated TCR beta chains were found to be more clonally expanded and to have lower generation probabilities than equally common non-associated chains. In a later analysis, TCR association rates were found to vary across HLA loci, with the most associated TCRs seen for DRB1 alleles and the fewest for HLA-C alleles. Several of the top co-occurrence clusters appeared to be linked to parvovirus B19, influenza, CMV and Epstein-Barr virus, according to a later analysis. Linkage disequilibrium might explain the correlated functional status among segregating V segments, but an unknown experimental factor could not be excluded. An association between a missense DCLRE1C variant and V-gene and J-gene trimming of TCR beta chains was found in a later genetic analysis and replicated in an independent cohort. At a false discovery rate of 0.05, a later analysis linked some 17,000 TCR beta sequences to specific HLA alleles. Broadly in line with IMGT annotations, most TCR beta V segments showed up in productive rearrangements about 87% or about 30% of the time in an earlier analysis of 450 to 750 of the donors. A total of 150 or so TCR beta chains were listed by the study as associated with cytomegalovirus. Presence/absence analyses assumed roughly uniform sequencing depth across donors, an assumption that may not hold. Some 15 rarely observed V segments, including chromosome 9 orphons, were excluded from the earlier analysis of several hundred of the donors because counts were too low. According to a later analysis, most CMV-associated TCR beta chains appeared to be HLA-restricted, and the HLA associations seemed to be driven largely by CMV exposure. Because HLA typing was missing for some donors at each locus, association tests included only the typed subset.

The cohort comprised some 700 healthy bone marrow donors. At the time of sampling, all cohort members were nominally healthy, though unrecorded immune exposures were likely present. The donor was CMV seropositive and belonged to the group of about 290 seropositive cohort members. Every donor gave a peripheral blood sample, and the peripheral blood mononuclear cells from that sample were used for TCR beta sequencing. The Qiagen DNeasy Blood Extraction Kit was used to extract genomic DNA from the blood cell samples. Library preparation was by the immunoSEQ multiplex PCR assay. A mixture of 60 forward primers for TCR Vbeta segments and 13 reverse primers for TCR Jbeta segments was used in the multiplex PCR. Amplification of the CDR3 region of rearranged TCR beta genes was performed with a multiplex PCR assay on genomic DNA. The amplified TCR beta libraries were sequenced on the Illumina HiSeq System as 87-base-pair reads. As for the original processing: A later analysis counted about 80 million unique TCR beta chains across the 670 or so repertoires, and some 11 million of these chains were shared by at least two donors. To remove PCR and sequencing errors, raw reads were error-corrected and collapsed into unique sequences using a nearest-neighbor algorithm that merged closely related sequences. V, D and J gene segments were assigned by aligning CDR3 sequences to IMGT reference sequences. For a sequence to be retained, a match of at least six nucleotides to both a V gene segment and a J gene segment was required. Rearrangements were classified as productive when the CDR3 lacked stop codons and remained in frame with V and J, and all other rearrangements were classified as non-productive. Following IMGT convention, CDR3 was defined as the stretch from the second conserved V-encoded cysteine up to the conserved J-encoded phenylalanine. In an earlier analysis of approximately 590 of the donors, sequences lacking an unambiguous match to a single V gene segment were excluded. In an earlier analysis of some 590 of the donors, a V segment was called functional when productive rearrangements were above 56.7%, and segregating when the standard deviation between donors exceeded 5%. A statistical classification framework was built for diagnosing cytomegalovirus status from the catalog of TCR beta chain sequences. In a later analysis, TCR nucleotide sequences were compared against IMGT/GENE-DB human TR gene sequences so that V and J genes could be assigned. In a later analysis, CDR3 sequences and most-parsimonious VDJ recombination scenarios were assigned using the TCRdist pipeline. In a later analysis, each TCR beta chain was defined by its CDR3 amino acid sequence together with its V-gene family, and reads lacking a unique V-gene family were excluded. In a later analysis, 550 to 650 highly shared, low-generation-probability nucleotide sequences were removed to address suspected cross-contamination and a sequencing artifact. A later analysis calculated a clonal expansion index for each public chain from normalized within-repertoire ranks of inferred template counts. In a later analysis, generation probabilities were computed using a VDJ recombination model fitted to out-of-frame rearrangements, and the results were checked against IGoR. Hypergeometric tests were used in a later analysis to score TCR-TCR, TCR-HLA and TCR-CMV co-occurrence, with a repertoire-size bias correction applied to the TCR pairs. A later analysis estimated false discovery rates by permuting HLA or CMV assignments 20 times. In a later analysis, co-occurring TCRs were grouped using DBSCAN, and TCRdist sequence similarity was added for clustering within HLA-allele-positive subsets. Repertoires with fewer than 30,000 or more than 120,000 public chains, plus five repertoires with anomalous nucleotide sharing, were excluded from co-occurrence clustering. TCRdb's version of the immuneACCESS table is confined to in-frame rearrangements and falls short of the full clone set. An unresolved V gene accounts for under half of the shortfall where checked; the remainder is of unknown origin. From that table come the V and J calls and clone size; the DNA was used to work out D and trimming. The table kept for this sample lists 220,000 or so clones. Clones ranked in the top ten supply about 1.1% of the sample.

For CDR1 and CDR2, the germline V gene lists SGHRS and YFSETQ. From V the trimming removes 0 bases and from J it removes 5 bases, while the gene matches leave 10 bases of the junction unaccounted for. From the cysteine up to the phenylalanine, the CDR3 has a length of 16 residues. The CDR3 DNA has 48 bases and is translated from base 1. Sequencing input: PBMCs. The TCR originated in a girl aged 2-15 years in good health and CMV-seropositive. The receptor chain draws on TRBV5-1 and TRBJ2-7, with 8 bases matching TRBD2. The sequenced DNA: TGCGCCAGCAGCTTGGCCTGGAGCGGGAGACGAAACGAGCAGTACTTC. It is translated as CASSLAWSGRRNEQYF.